This T cell receptor (beta chain) was recorded in a study of cytomegalovirus exposure and HLA in healthy donors. Study-level points and caveats: A few CMV-associated chains were confirmed in vitro to be specific for CMV antigens.

A few counts support this clone. Its antigen remains unknown. Sequenced by immunoSEQ multiplex PCR; TCRdb stores in-frame clones only, minus some. The data show some 150,000 clones, with 86% seen just once and less than 3.5% held by the top ten. The TCR was taken from a man between 18 and 35 years old in good health and CMV-seropositive. Sequenced material: PBMCs.

The CDR3 nucleotides are TGTGCCAGCAGTTTATCTCCTAGCGGCTCCTACGAGCAGTACTTC. Amino acid sequence: CASSLSPSGSYEQYF. This chain links TRBV27 with TRBJ2-7; 7 bases are a match to TRBD2. The V gene end was trimmed by 0 bases and the J gene end by 0 bases; junction bases not matched to a gene: 2. CDR1 and CDR2 (germline): MNHEY, SMNVEV (reference sequence). This CDR3 comprises 15 residues.